This entry is about one TCR beta chain. Clones were read by immunoSEQ multiplex PCR, and TCRdb kept only the in-frame ones, dropping some. This sample yields about 220,000 clones, of which 70% to 90% are seen a single time; roughly 2.2% belongs to the top ten. This entry belongs to a study of blood T cell repertoires in COVID-19. Between the trimmed V and J ends, which lost 10 bases and 7 bases, there was a span of 17 bases. The CDR3 extends over 12 amino acids. The germline V gene has CDR1 MNHEY and CDR2 SMNVEV (reference sequence). This clonotype was obtained from a woman aged 70-85 years with COVID-19, enrolled during active disease. Sequenced input: peripheral blood. The V and J genes are TRBV27 and TRBJ2-7, with a tentative D call TRBD2 (5 bases). The CDR3 region is CATFSPGEEQYF. Written as DNA, the CDR3 is TGTGCCACCTTTTCTCCCGGGGAGGAGCAGTACTTC.